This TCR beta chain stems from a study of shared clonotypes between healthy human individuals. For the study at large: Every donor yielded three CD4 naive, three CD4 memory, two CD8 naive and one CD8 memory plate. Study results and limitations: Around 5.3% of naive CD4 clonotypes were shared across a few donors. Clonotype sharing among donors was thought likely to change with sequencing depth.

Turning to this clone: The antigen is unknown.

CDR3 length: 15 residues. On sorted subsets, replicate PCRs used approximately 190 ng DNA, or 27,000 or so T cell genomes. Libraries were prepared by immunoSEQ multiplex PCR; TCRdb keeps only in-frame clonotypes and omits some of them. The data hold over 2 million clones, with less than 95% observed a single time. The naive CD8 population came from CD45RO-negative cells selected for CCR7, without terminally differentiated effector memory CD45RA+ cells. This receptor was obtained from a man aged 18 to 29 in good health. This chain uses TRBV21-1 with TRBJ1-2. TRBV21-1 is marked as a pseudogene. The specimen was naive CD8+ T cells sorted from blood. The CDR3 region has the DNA TGTGCCAGCAGCAAAGAATGGGGGGCAAACTATGGCTACACCTTC. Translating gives CASSKEWGANYGYTF.